This TCR beta chain is drawn from a study of blood T cell repertoires in COVID-19. Study-wide context: PBMCs, B-cell-depleted T cells, or T cells were the source of the cDNA or gDNA that made up the material.

Authors' analysis steps: Amplification with reference gene primers provided the estimates of nucleated cell counts. Data came from immunoSEQ multiplex PCR; TCRdb stores just in-frame clones and leaves some out. The D gene and trimming were derived from the DNA, and the V and J assignments and clone size from that table. The table records a few hundred thousand clones, 75% to 90% of them present only once. This CDR3 has 17 amino acids. Germline CDR1 and CDR2: MNHNS and SASEGT. V was pared by 0 bases and J by 5 bases, with 8 bases of the junction left unmatched. Grouping used clinical history reported by participants in a survey and questionnaire. Either two negative PCRs, clearance, or symptom resolution qualified Cohort 3 donors as recovered.

Sequences were obtained from PBMCs or T cells enriched from blood (not recorded which). The chain couples TRBV6-1 to TRBJ2-4, with 9 nucleotides matching TRBD1. The TCR originated in a woman aged 55-70 years who had recovered from COVID-19. The CDR3 here is CASSEAPGTGIQNIQYF. The CDR3 DNA follows: TGTGCCAGCAGTGAAGCCCCTGGGACAGGGATCCAAAACATTCAGTACTTC.